Below are 2 T cell receptor beta chains sequenced from a single sample in a study of OX40 agonist ivuxolimab in advanced cancers. Sequencing used immunoSEQ multiplex PCR; TCRdb keeps in-frame clones, though not all of them. The sample yields 77,000 or so clones, over 70% seen once. The input for sequencing was CD4+ or CD8+ T cells sorted from blood, taken in a trial of the OX40 agonist ivuxolimab. These TCRs come from an adult with an advanced solid tumor such as melanoma, head and neck, liver or kidney cancer.

The DNA for the CDR3 is TGTGCCAGCAGTTTCCGGGACAGTCCTGGAAACACCATATATTTT. The encoded protein is CASSFRDSPGNTIYF. This rearrangement joins TRBV6-1 to TRBJ1-3; 7 nucleotides match TRBD1. CDR1 and CDR2 (germline): MNHNS, SASEGT. This CDR3 is built from 15 residues. The V segment lost 5 bases and the J segment 2 bases; nucleotides outside the gene matches: 6.

The chain uses TRBV21-1 and TRBJ1-1; the tabulated D call, TRBD1, remains unverified against the DNA. TRBV21-1 is a pseudogene segment. CDR3 size: 19 residues. CDR3 DNA sequence: TGTGCCAGCAGCAAGCCCCGGATAACAGGGGGCGACTTGAACACTGAAGCTTTCTTT. The encoded protein is CASSKPRITGGDLNTEAFF.